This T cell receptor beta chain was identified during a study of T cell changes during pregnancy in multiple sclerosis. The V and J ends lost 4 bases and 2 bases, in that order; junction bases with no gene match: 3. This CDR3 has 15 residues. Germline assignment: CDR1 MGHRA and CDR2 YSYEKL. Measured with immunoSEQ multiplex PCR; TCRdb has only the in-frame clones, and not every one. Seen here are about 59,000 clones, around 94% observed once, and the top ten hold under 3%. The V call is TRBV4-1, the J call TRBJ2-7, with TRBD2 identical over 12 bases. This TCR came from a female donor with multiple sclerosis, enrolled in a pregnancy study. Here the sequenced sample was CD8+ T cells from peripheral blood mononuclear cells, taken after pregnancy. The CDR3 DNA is TGCGCCAGCAGCCCCCTAGCGGGAGGGACCTACGAGCAGTACTTC. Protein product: CASSPLAGGTYEQYF.